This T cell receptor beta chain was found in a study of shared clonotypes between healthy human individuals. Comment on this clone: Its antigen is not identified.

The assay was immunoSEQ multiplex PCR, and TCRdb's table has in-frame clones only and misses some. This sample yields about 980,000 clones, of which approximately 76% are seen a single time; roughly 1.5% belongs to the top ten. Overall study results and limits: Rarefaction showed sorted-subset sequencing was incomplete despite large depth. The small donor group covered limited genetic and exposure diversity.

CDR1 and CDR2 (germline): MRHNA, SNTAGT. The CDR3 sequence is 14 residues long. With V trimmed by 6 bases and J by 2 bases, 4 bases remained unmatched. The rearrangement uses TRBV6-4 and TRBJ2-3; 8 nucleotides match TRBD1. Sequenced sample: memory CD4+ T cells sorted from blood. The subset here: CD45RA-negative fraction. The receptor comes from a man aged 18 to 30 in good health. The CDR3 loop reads CASSAQGDTDTQYF. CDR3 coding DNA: TGTGCCAGCAGCGCACAGGGGGACACAGATACGCAGTATTTT.